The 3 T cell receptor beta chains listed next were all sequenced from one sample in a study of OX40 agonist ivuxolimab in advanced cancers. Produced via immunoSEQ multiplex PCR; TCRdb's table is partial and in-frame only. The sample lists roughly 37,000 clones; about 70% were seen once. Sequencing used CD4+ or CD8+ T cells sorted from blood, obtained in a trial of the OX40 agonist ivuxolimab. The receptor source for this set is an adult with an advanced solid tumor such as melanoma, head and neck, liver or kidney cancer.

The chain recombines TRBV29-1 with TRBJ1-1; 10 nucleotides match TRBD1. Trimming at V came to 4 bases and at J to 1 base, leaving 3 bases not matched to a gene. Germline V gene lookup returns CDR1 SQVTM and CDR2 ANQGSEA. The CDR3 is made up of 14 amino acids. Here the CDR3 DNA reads TGCAGCGTTGCGGACAGGGGGAGGAACACTGAAGCTTTCTTT. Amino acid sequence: CSVADRGRNTEAFF.

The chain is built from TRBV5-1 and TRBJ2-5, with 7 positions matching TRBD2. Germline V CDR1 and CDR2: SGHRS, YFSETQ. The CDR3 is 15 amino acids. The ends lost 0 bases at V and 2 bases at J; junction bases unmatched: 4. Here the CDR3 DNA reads TGCGCCAGCAGCTTGGCCGTGGGGGGGCAAGAGACCCAGTACTTC. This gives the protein CASSLAVGGQETQYF.

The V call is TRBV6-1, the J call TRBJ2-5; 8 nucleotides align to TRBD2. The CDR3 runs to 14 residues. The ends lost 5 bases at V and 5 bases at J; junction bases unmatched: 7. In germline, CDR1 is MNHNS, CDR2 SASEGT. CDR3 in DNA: TGTGCCAGCAGTCGCGGACTAGCCCCCGAGACCCAGTACTTC. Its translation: CASSRGLAPETQYF.